This T cell receptor beta chain emerged from a study of OX40 agonist ivuxolimab in advanced cancers. Study summary: Ivuxolimab is an agonistic anti-OX40 (CD134) antibody, and patients were treated with it. Under the entry rules, prior anti-PD-1, anti-PD-L1 or anti-CTLA-4 therapy was allowed, and 35% to 40% had some. There were three patients with partial responses, one having hepatocellular carcinoma and two cutaneous melanoma.

Whole-study results and caveats: Those patients achieving a partial response at 0.1-3.0 mg/kg showed among the lowest clonal expansion.

Some clones are missing from TCRdb's copy, which holds only in-frame ones; the method was immunoSEQ multiplex PCR. The sample holds around 57,000 clones, about 90% seen once. Concerning this clone: Its antigen remains unknown. Other DNA sequences in this sample translate to the same CDR3.

With 0 bases removed from V and 12 bases from J, the gap between germline ends came to 15 bases. This CDR3 region has 13 residues. Looked up from germline, CDR1 is GTSNPN and CDR2 is SVGIG (reference sequence). The clonotype was recovered from an adult with an advanced solid tumor such as melanoma, head and neck, liver or kidney cancer. The sample here was CD4+ or CD8+ T cells sorted from blood, taken in a trial of the OX40 agonist ivuxolimab. The V and J genes are TRBV30 and TRBJ2-1; D assignment may be TRBD1 or TRBD2 (5 bases each). CDR3 in amino acids: CAWSVSSSGRQFF. CDR3 coding DNA: TGTGCCTGGAGTGTATCTTCTTCGGGACGGCAGTTCTTC.